These 31 T cell receptor beta chains originate from one sample sequenced in a study of cytomegalovirus exposure and HLA in healthy donors. PCR was performed using 60 Vbeta and 13 Jbeta primers. Sequenced by immunoSEQ multiplex PCR; TCRdb stores in-frame clones only, minus some. This sample lists approximately 190,000 clones; its ten largest clones have 0.7% to 0.8%. The specimen was PBMCs. These receptors were collected from a boy between 5 and 17 years old in good health and CMV-seronegative.

The rearrangement links TRBV30 to TRBJ2-3; D unclear. CDR3 size: 13 residues. Looked up from germline, CDR1 is GTSNPN and CDR2 is SVGIG (reference sequence). V lost 4 bases to trimming and J lost 2 bases, with 10 bases between them. CDR3 sequence reads: CAWNSVATDTQYF. The CDR3 nucleotides read TGTGCCTGGAATAGTGTCGCCACAGATACGCAGTATTTT.

The rearrangement joins TRBV25-1 to TRBJ1-5; the match to TRBD1 covers 9 bases. The CDR3 has 15 amino acids. Germline lookup yields CDR1 MGHDK and CDR2 SYGVNS. V shed 1 base, J shed 7 bases, and the junction held 5 bases outside the gene matches. The CDR3 sequence: CASSESGTGRQPQHF. For the CDR3, the DNA is TGTGCCAGCAGTGAATCCGGGACAGGGAGGCAGCCCCAGCATTTT.

The chain joins TRBV6-6 to TRBJ2-1, with D maybe TRBD2 (5 bases). CDR3 length: 12 residues. Germline V CDR1 and CDR2: MNHNY, SVGAGI (reference sequence). V gave up 7 bases and J gave up 3 bases, with 7 bases separating them. CDR3 protein: CASNRDYNEQFF. CDR3 sequence (DNA): TGTGCCAGCAACCGGGACTACAATGAGCAGTTCTTC.

The rearrangement links TRBV30 to TRBJ2-1, with 7 bases fitting TRBD2. Germline assignment: CDR1 GTSNPN and CDR2 SVGIG (reference sequence). Trimming took 7 bases from V and 15 from J; bases not matched to a gene: 9. This CDR3 is built from 10 residues. CDR3 region: CAFLTSAVFF. The DNA of the CDR3 is TGTGCCTTCTTAACTAGCGCGGTGTTCTTC. Based on the CDR3 plus reference TRBV30 and TRBJ2-1, the full variable domain is SQTIHQWPATLVQPVGSPLSLECTVEGTSNPNLYWYRQAAGRGLQLLFYSVGIGQISSEVPQNLSASRPQDRQFILSSKKLLLSDSGFYLCAFLTSAVFFGPGTRLTVL.

The chain employs TRBV27 and TRBJ2-1, with 13 nucleotides matching TRBD2. The J segment lost 6 bases and the V segment lost 5 bases, leaving 1 base of the junction unmatched. CDR1 is MNHEY and CDR2 is SMNVEV in the germline V gene (reference sequence). CDR3 size: 14 residues. The CDR3 sequence is CASSGTSGANEQFF. In nucleotides, the CDR3 is TGTGCCAGCAGTGGGACTAGCGGGGCCAATGAGCAGTTCTTC.

The chain recombines TRBV6-4 with TRBJ2-2; 8 bases align to TRBD1. This CDR3 is 15 amino acids long. The germline CDR1 and CDR2 sequences are MRHNA and SNTAGT. Unmatched junction bases numbered 4, after V lost 3 bases and J lost 4 bases. This chain's CDR3 is CASSDEQGGTGELFF. CDR3 bases: TGTGCCAGCAGTGATGAACAGGGGGGCACCGGGGAGCTGTTTTTT.

The chain joins TRBV5-1 to TRBJ2-7, with a possible D match to TRBD1 (5 bases). V was pared by 4 bases and J by 7 bases, with 18 bases between. The CDR3 contains 14 residues. The germline V gene encodes CDR1 SGHRS and CDR2 YFSETQ. The CDR3, as DNA: TGCGCCAGCAGCCAAGGGGCCCAGGCGAGGGAGCAGTACTTC. Protein product: CASSQGAQAREQYF.

The CDR3 DNA reads as TGTGCCAGCAGCGGACAGGGCGGGTCGGATGAGCAGTTCTTC. This encodes CASSGQGGSDEQFF. This chain connects TRBV6-4 to TRBJ2-1; 8 nucleotides line up with TRBD1. The CDR3 is 14 amino acids. The germline CDR1 and CDR2 sequences are MRHNA and SNTAGT. V lost 6 bases to trimming and J lost 8 bases; unmatched junction nucleotides: 9.

This sequence joins TRBV9 and TRBJ2-1; 11 nucleotides line up with TRBD2. V dropped 3 bases and J dropped 3; count of bases not matched to a gene: 5. The CDR3 spans 16 residues. The germline gives CDR1 SGDLS, CDR2 YYNGEE. The CDR3 nucleotides are TGTGCCAGCAGCGAAGCCGGGACTAGCGGCTACAATGAGCAGTTCTTC. Encoded protein: CASSEAGTSGYNEQFF. Drawing the rest from reference TRBV9 and TRBJ2-1, the complete variable domain is DSGVTQTPKHLITATGQRVTLRCSPRSGDLSVYWYQQSLDQGLQFLIQYYNGEERAKGNILERFSAQQFPDLHSELNLSSLELGDSALYFCASSEAGTSGYNEQFFGPGTRLTVL.

The gene calls are TRBV30 and TRBJ2-2; D might be TRBD2 (6 bases). CDR1 GTSNPN and CDR2 SVGIG come from the germline V gene (reference sequence). This CDR3 has 11 residues. V lost 4 bases and J lost 8, with 8 bases in between. CDR3 loop: CAWTREGELFF. CDR3 in DNA: TGTGCCTGGACCCGGGAGGGGGAGCTGTTTTTT.

The chain carries TRBV30 and TRBJ2-2; TRBD1 aligns across 9 bases. With 3 bases clipped from V and 4 bases from J, the junction kept 15 bases outside the gene matches. Germline V gives CDR1 GTSNPN, CDR2 SVGIG (reference sequence). The CDR3 sequence is 18 residues long. The CDR3 loop reads CAWRLPVFRTGATGELFF. Written as DNA, the CDR3 is TGTGCCTGGAGGCTTCCAGTGTTTAGGACAGGGGCCACCGGGGAGCTGTTTTTT.

This chain uses TRBV4-2 with TRBJ1-5, with TRBD1 matching over 8 bases. The trim removed 0 bases at V and 0 bases at J, leaving 10 bases unmatched. Germline V gene data show CDR1 as LGHNA and CDR2 as YNFKEQ. The CDR3 sequence is 19 residues long. CDR3 region: CASSQDPGQGLYSNQPQHF. The CDR3 DNA sequence: TGTGCCAGCAGCCAAGATCCTGGACAGGGCCTTTATAGCAATCAGCCCCAGCATTTT.

The chain is built from TRBV4-2 and TRBJ1-1; 8 bases match TRBD1. The CDR3 covers 15 residues. Per the germline V gene, CDR1 is LGHNA and CDR2 is YNFKEQ. J was trimmed by 3 bases and V by 1 base; bases with no gene match: 4. For the CDR3, the DNA is TGTGCCAGCAGCCAAGGGACAGGGTTTTACACTGAAGCTTTCTTT. Translating it yields CASSQGTGFYTEAFF.

The chain carries TRBV30 and TRBJ2-5; TRBD1 is a possible D gene (5 bases). TRBJ2-7 matches the DNA end more closely, so the J call is doubtful. CDR1 and CDR2 from the germline V gene are GTSNPN and SVGIG (reference sequence). The CDR3 is 12 amino acids. The CDR3 region is CAWSDRSYEQYF. Written as DNA, the CDR3 is TGTGCCTGGAGTGACAGGTCCTACGAGCAGTACTTC.

The V gene is TRBV5-4, the J gene TRBJ1-6; 9 nucleotides match TRBD1. J was trimmed by 10 bases and V by 4 bases; bases with no gene match: 9. Germline CDR1 reads SGHNT; CDR2 reads YYREEE (reference sequence). The CDR3 contains 15 residues. The DNA for the CDR3 is TGTGCCAGCAGCGCGGGAGGACAGGGGAACTCACCCCTCCACTTT. Translated, it gives CASSAGGQGNSPLHF.

The gene calls are TRBV5-1 and TRBJ2-1, with D possibly being TRBD2 (5 bases). Germline CDR1 reads SGHRS; CDR2 reads YFSETQ. The germline V and J ends were trimmed by 4 bases and 6 bases, with 11 bases remaining between them. The CDR3 runs 13 residues. Written as DNA, the CDR3 is TGCGCCAGCAGCCCACGAGGGCCCAATGAGCAGTTCTTC. As protein: CASSPRGPNEQFF. Complete variable domain (other parts from reference TRBV5-1 and TRBJ2-1): KAGVTQTPRYLIKTRGQQVTLSCSPISGHRSVSWYQQTPGQGLQFLFEYFSETQRNKGNFPGRFSGRQFSNSRSEMNVSTLELGDSALYLCASSPRGPNEQFFGPGTRLTVL.

V is TRBV18 and J is TRBJ1-5; weak D call: TRBD1 (5 bases). CDR3 length: 16 amino acids. Germline V lookup: CDR1 KGHSH, CDR2 LQKENI. V was cut by 2 bases and J by 3 bases, with 14 bases left in between. The CDR3 DNA reads TGTGCCAGCTCACCATCGGGGGGATTCAACAATCAGCCCCAGCATTTT. Translation: CASSPSGGFNNQPQHF.

V is TRBV4-1 and J is TRBJ2-5; possibly TRBD1 for D (6 bases). Between the trimmed V and J ends, which lost 4 bases and 0 bases, there was a span of 15 bases. This CDR3 has 16 residues. Germline V gives CDR1 MGHRA, CDR2 YSYEKL. CDR3 amino acids: CASSLGTNTDQETQYF. CDR3 DNA: TGCGCCAGCAGCCTCGGGACAAACACCGACCAAGAGACCCAGTACTTC.

This chain links TRBV4-2 with TRBJ2-1; 10 bases map to TRBD2. CDR1 is LGHNA, CDR2 YNFKEQ, per germline. CDR3 size: 16 residues. V was clipped by 6 bases and J by 6 bases; unmatched bases: 11. CDR3 DNA: TGTGCCAGCAGTCAAAAGGAGCGGGGGGGTACCAATGAGCAGTTCTTC. Its protein is CASSQKERGGTNEQFF.

The rearrangement links TRBV5-1 to TRBJ1-4; TRBD1 matches at 9 bases. V lost 0 bases and J lost 8; bases outside the gene matches: 2. Per the germline V gene, CDR1 is SGHRS and CDR2 is YFSETQ. This CDR3 has 14 residues. The CDR3 loop is CASSLDRGQEKLFF. CDR3 nucleotide sequence: TGCGCCAGCAGCTTGGACAGGGGGCAGGAAAAACTGTTTTTT.

This chain connects TRBV7-2 to TRBJ1-5; 9 bases map to TRBD1. The trim removed 4 bases at V and 7 bases at J, leaving 5 bases unmatched. This CDR3 is built from 14 residues. Per germline, CDR1 SGHTA and CDR2 FQGNSA. The CDR3 region has the DNA TGTGCCAGCAGCTCGAACAGGGGGCTCCAGCCCCAGCATTTT. It encodes CASSSNRGLQPQHF.

The rearrangement uses TRBV4-1 and TRBJ2-7; weak D call: TRBD1 (5 bases). CDR3 length: 15 amino acids. In germline, CDR1 is MGHRA, CDR2 YSYEKL. Trimming took 4 bases from V and 3 from J, leaving 16 bases between them. The CDR3 bases are TGCGCCAGCAGCCCTAATTCGAAACAGGTCTACGAGCAGTACTTC. It yields the protein CASSPNSKQVYEQYF.

The V and J genes are TRBV7-3 and TRBJ2-3, with 8 bases identical to TRBD2. The CDR3 has 16 amino acids. Germline V gene data show CDR1 as SGHTA and CDR2 as FQGTGA. V trimming: 5 bases; J trimming: 4 bases; junction bases outside the gene matches: 11. The CDR3 spells CASSRGTRGLADTQYF. The CDR3 bases are TGTGCCAGCAGCCGAGGGACTAGGGGTTTAGCAGATACGCAGTATTTT.

The chain carries TRBV5-1 and TRBJ2-5, with 12 positions matching TRBD2. CDR3 length equals 17 residues. The V segment lost 4 bases and the J segment 5 bases; nucleotides outside the gene matches: 12. Germline V gene sequence: CDR1 SGHRS, CDR2 YFSETQ. CDR3 bases: TGCGCCAGCAGCCCCTCTAGCGGGGGGGCAGAAAGGGAGACCCAGTACTTC. This translates into CASSPSSGGAERETQYF.

The rearrangement joins TRBV30 to TRBJ1-1; maybe TRBD1 (5 bases). The V gene's germline CDR1 is GTSNPN and CDR2 SVGIG (reference sequence). The V and J ends lost 5 bases and 4 bases respectively, with 20 bases between them. The CDR3 contains 15 residues. The CDR3 spells CAWDLGGTWGTEAFF. The CDR3, as DNA: TGTGCCTGGGATCTCGGGGGGACGTGGGGCACTGAAGCTTTCTTT.

The V call is TRBV30, the J call TRBJ2-7; maybe TRBD1 (6 bases). The CDR3 spans 14 residues. Looked up from germline, CDR1 is GTSNPN and CDR2 is SVGIG (reference sequence). Trimming pared 4 bases from V and 0 bases from J, leaving 13 bases between. CDR3 residues: CAWKAGTSSYEQYF. CDR3 nucleotide sequence: TGTGCCTGGAAAGCCGGGACAAGCTCCTACGAGCAGTACTTC.

This chain joins TRBV9 and TRBJ1-2; no definite D call. CDR1 is SGDLS and CDR2 is YYNGEE in the germline V gene. Trimming cost V 3 bases and J 0 bases, with 21 bases left between them. The CDR3 sequence is 18 residues long. CDR3 sequence: CASSATGRLSNANYGYTF. The CDR3, as DNA: TGTGCCAGCAGCGCCACCGGAAGACTATCTAACGCTAACTATGGCTACACCTTC.

The chain joins TRBV11-2 to TRBJ2-5; D is unclear. V was trimmed by 1 base and J by 4 bases, leaving 16 bases between them. Germline CDR1 SGHAT, CDR2 FQNNGV. There are 16 residues in the CDR3. CDR3 sequence reads: CASSLGDRRSGETQYF. The CDR3 region has the DNA TGTGCCAGCAGCTTAGGAGACCGAAGGTCGGGAGAGACCCAGTACTTC.

This chain joins TRBV4-1 and TRBJ2-5; 7 nucleotides align to TRBD1. The DNA matches TRBJ2-7 better at its end, which makes the J call doubtful. Germline V CDR1 and CDR2: MGHRA, YSYEKL. The CDR3 is made up of 16 amino acids. CDR3 DNA sequence: TGCGCCAGCAGCCAAGAACAGGGGATGGGTCTCTACGAGCAGTACTTC. Translation: CASSQEQGMGLYEQYF.

This rearrangement joins TRBV10-1 to TRBJ1-1, with 9 bases matching TRBD1. The J segment lost 1 base and the V segment lost 4 bases, leaving 1 base of the junction unmatched. The V gene's germline CDR1 is WNHNN and CDR2 SYGVQD (reference sequence). CDR3 size: 14 residues. The CDR3 spells CASSGGQGNTEAFF. CDR3 coding DNA: TGCGCCAGCAGTGGGGGACAGGGGAACACTGAAGCTTTCTTT.

This chain uses TRBV5-1 with TRBJ2-7; 8 nucleotides match TRBD1. V trimming: 4 bases; J trimming: 2 bases; junction bases outside the gene matches: 5. The CDR3 contains 14 residues. Per germline, CDR1 SGHRS and CDR2 YFSETQ. The CDR3 DNA is TGCGCCAGCAGCATCCGGGACAGGCCCTACGAGCAGTACTTC. Residues: CASSIRDRPYEQYF.